One and the same sample provided the 15 T cell receptor beta chains below, sequenced in a study of T cells after yellow fever vaccination. Using its own MiXCR run on the 5' RACE reads, TCRdb lists one record per CDR3 protein. This sample has about 58,000 distinct CDR3 sequences, with roughly 7.4% found just once. The starting material was CD8+ T cells sorted from PBMCs, obtained on the day of the first yellow fever vaccination. The source is a man aged 18 to 29 who received the YFV17D yellow fever vaccine.

The V gene is TRBV6-2 or TRBV6-3, the J gene TRBJ2-3, with TRBD2 matching 13 bases. CDR3 length: 17 amino acids. The germline V gene encodes CDR1 MNHEY and CDR2 SVGEGT. V lost 5 bases, J lost 4 bases, and 9 bases stayed unmatched. The chain's CDR3 is CASSDGLAGDPPDTQYF. In DNA form, the CDR3 reads TGTGCCAGCAGTGACGGACTAGCGGGGGATCCCCCAGATACGCAGTATTTT.

Notes on this clonotype: Mismatch with germline at one junction end may stem from a read error. The chain combines TRBV6-1 with TRBJ1-1; a possible D gene is TRBD1 (5 bases). The CDR3 covers 15 residues. CDR1 is MNHNS, CDR2 SASEGT, per germline. This chain's CDR3 is CASSQAAGRYSEAFF. The CDR3 DNA sequence: TGTGCCAGCAGTCAAGCGGCAGGGAGATATTCTGAAGCTTTCTTT.

Ten or more counts support this clonotype. The chain has TRBV12-3 or TRBV12-4 and TRBJ2-3; D uncertain. V was clipped by 3 bases and J by 4 bases, with 11 bases between them. The CDR3 is made up of 14 amino acids. This CDR3 reads CASSFVGIPDTQYF. The CDR3 nucleotides are TGTGCCAGCAGTTTTGTGGGTATTCCAGATACGCAGTATTTT.

This chain joins TRBV5-1 and TRBJ2-1; D remains ambiguous. V dropped 3 bases and J dropped 2 bases, with 15 bases sitting between them. The germline V gene encodes CDR1 SGHRS and CDR2 YFSETQ. CDR3 size: 16 residues. The CDR3 here is CASSSLNRVPYNEQFF. CDR3 coding DNA: TGCGCCAGCAGCTCATTGAACAGAGTTCCCTACAATGAGCAGTTCTTC.

The genes are TRBV28 and TRBJ1-5, with TRBD1 matching 8 bases. The V segment lost 5 bases and the J segment 7 bases; nucleotides outside the gene matches: 7. Germline assignment: CDR1 MDHEN and CDR2 SYDVKM. This CDR3 contains 14 residues. The CDR3 loop reads CASSLGQGVQPQHF. The CDR3 coding sequence is TGTGCCAGCAGTCTAGGACAGGGAGTCCAGCCCCAGCATTTT.

As for this clonotype: With a much larger clone just one base away, this may be a read error. This chain uses TRBV6-1 with TRBJ2-5; 11 positions match TRBD2. The J segment lost 2 bases and the V segment lost 1 base, leaving 0 bases of the junction unmatched. Germline values: CDR1 MNHNS, CDR2 SASEGT. The CDR3 contains 15 residues. As DNA, the CDR3 is TGTGCCAGCAGTGAAGTAGCGGGGGGGCAAGAGACCCAGTACTTC. Encoded protein: CASSEVAGGQETQYF.

The chain links TRBV6-5 to TRBJ2-1; tentatively, D is TRBD1 (6 bases). Germline V gives CDR1 MNHEY, CDR2 SVGAGI. The germline V and J ends were trimmed by 2 bases and 6 bases, with 17 bases remaining between them. CDR3 size: 16 residues. The CDR3 reads CASSYPDSGGVNEQFF. DNA for the CDR3: TGTGCCAGCAGTTACCCGGACAGCGGCGGTGTCAATGAGCAGTTCTTC.

There are many counts of this clonotype. This chain connects TRBV4-1 to TRBJ1-1; D is unresolved. V shed 4 bases and J shed 3 bases, with 9 bases lying between them. The CDR3 is 13 amino acids. Looked up from germline, CDR1 is MGHRA and CDR2 is YSYEKL. CDR3 nucleotides: TGCGCCAGCAGCCCAAACAGTTACACTGAAGCTTTCTTT. Amino acid sequence: CASSPNSYTEAFF.

This clonotype was counted ten times or more. The gene calls are TRBV11-3 and TRBJ2-1; D is unresolved. The germline CDR1 and CDR2 sequences are SGHNT and YENEEA. This CDR3 is 12 amino acids long. Between the trimmed V and J ends, which lost 1 base and 4 bases, there was a span of 2 bases. CDR3 protein: CASSLGYNEQFF. The CDR3 bases are TGTGCCAGCAGCTTAGGGTACAATGAGCAGTTCTTC. Together with reference TRBV11-3 and TRBJ2-1, the CDR3 gives the full variable domain: EAGVVQSPRYKIIEKKQPVAFWCNPISGHNTLYWYLQNLGQGPELLIRYENEEAVDDSQLPKDRFSAERLKGVDSTLKIQPAELGDSAVYLCASSLGYNEQFFGPGTRLTVL.

J is TRBJ2-4 and V is TRBV11-2; D unresolved. The CDR3 extends over 13 amino acids. Germline V gives CDR1 SGHAT, CDR2 FQNNGV. V lost 5 bases, J lost 2 bases, and 7 bases lay in between. The CDR3 DNA reads as TGTGCCAGCAGCCCGTCGTCCAAAAACATTCAGTACTTC. Protein: CASSPSSKNIQYF.

This clonotype was seen repeatedly, ten times or more. The rearrangement links TRBV7-2 to TRBJ1-1; D uncertain. This CDR3 has 11 residues. Germline assignment: CDR1 SGHTA and CDR2 FQGNSA. The ends were cut back, 1 base at V and 4 bases at J, with 1 base in the middle. The CDR3 loop reads CASSLGTEAFF. The DNA of the CDR3 is TGTGCCAGCAGCTTAGGCACTGAAGCTTTCTTT.

The sample holds many counts of this clonotype. CDR3 nucleotides: TGCGCCAGCAGCATAACAGGGTCTCACGAGCAGTACTTC. Residues: CASSITGSHEQYF. This rearrangement joins TRBV5-1 to TRBJ2-7, with a tentative D call TRBD1 (6 bases). CDR3 length equals 13 residues. Germline V gene sequence: CDR1 SGHRS, CDR2 YFSETQ. Trimming took 4 bases from V and 5 from J, leaving 13 bases between them.

This clonotype was counted only a few times. J is TRBJ2-7 and V is TRBV10-3, with D possibly TRBD1 on 5 matching bases. This CDR3 comprises 13 residues. Germline CDR1 and CDR2: ENHRY and SYGVKD. V dropped 0 bases and J dropped 4 bases, with 7 bases sitting between them. Here the CDR3 reads CAISESKGYEQYF. Here the CDR3 DNA reads TGTGCCATCAGTGAGTCGAAGGGGTACGAGCAGTACTTC.

This clonotype turned up a few times. The chain uses TRBV25-1 and TRBJ2-2; no firm D call. Germline V gene sequence: CDR1 MGHDK, CDR2 SYGVNS. With 4 bases removed from V and 4 bases from J, the gap between germline ends came to 7 bases. CDR3 length: 13 residues. The CDR3 DNA follows: TGTGCCAGCAGTGGGACGCGCACCGGGGAGCTGTTTTTT. Protein: CASSGTRTGELFF.

This clonotype has ten or more counts. The chain employs TRBV19 and TRBJ1-5; D not certain. V was shortened by 3 bases and J by 5 bases, with 8 bases between the two germline ends. From germline, CDR1 is LNHDA and CDR2 SQIVND (reference sequence). The CDR3 has 13 residues. The CDR3 region is CASSITGDQPQHF. The CDR3 coding sequence is TGTGCCAGTAGTATCACCGGAGATCAGCCCCAGCATTTT.